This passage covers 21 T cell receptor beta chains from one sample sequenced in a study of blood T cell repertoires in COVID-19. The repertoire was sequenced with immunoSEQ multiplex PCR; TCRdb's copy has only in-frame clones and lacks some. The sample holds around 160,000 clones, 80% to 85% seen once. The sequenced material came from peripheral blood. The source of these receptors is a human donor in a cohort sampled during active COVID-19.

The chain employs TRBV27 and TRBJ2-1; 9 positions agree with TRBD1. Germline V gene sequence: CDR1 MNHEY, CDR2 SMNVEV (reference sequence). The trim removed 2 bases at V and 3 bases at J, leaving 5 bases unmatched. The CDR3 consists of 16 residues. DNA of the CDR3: TGTGCCAGCAGTTTACTGCGGACAGGGGACTACAATGAGCAGTTCTTC. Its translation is CASSLLRTGDYNEQFF.

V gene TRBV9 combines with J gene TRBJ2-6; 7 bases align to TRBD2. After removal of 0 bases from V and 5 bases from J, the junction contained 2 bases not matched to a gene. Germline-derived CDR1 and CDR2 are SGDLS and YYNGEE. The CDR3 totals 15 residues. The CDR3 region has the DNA TGTGCCAGCAGCGTAGGGGAGGGGAGGGCCAACGTCCTGACTTTC. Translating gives CASSVGEGRANVLTF.

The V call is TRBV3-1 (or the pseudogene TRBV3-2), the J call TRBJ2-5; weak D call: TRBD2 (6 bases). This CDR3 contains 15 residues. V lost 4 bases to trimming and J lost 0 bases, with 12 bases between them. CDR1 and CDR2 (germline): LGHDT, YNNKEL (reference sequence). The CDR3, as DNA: TGTGCCAGCAGCCTAGGCGGGACGTACCAAGAGACCCAGTACTTC. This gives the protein CASSLGGTYQETQYF.

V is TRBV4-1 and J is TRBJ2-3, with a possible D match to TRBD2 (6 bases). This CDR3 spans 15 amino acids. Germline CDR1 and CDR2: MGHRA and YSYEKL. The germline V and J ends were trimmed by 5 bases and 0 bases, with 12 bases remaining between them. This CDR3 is CASSFIGTSTDTQYF. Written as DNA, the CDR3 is TGCGCCAGCAGCTTCATAGGGACTAGCACAGATACGCAGTATTTT.

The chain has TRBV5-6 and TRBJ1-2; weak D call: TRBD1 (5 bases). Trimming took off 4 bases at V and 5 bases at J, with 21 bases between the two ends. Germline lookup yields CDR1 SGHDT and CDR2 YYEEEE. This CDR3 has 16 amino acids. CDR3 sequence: CASSPSDGHKGYGYTF. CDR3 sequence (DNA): TGTGCCAGCAGCCCGTCGGACGGACACAAAGGGTATGGCTACACCTTC.

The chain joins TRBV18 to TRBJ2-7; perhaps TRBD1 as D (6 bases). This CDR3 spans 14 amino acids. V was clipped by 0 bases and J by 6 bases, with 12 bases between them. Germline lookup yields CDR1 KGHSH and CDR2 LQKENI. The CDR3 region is CASSPPGHSAEQYF. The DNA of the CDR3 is TGTGCCAGCTCACCACCGGGACATTCAGCCGAGCAGTACTTC.

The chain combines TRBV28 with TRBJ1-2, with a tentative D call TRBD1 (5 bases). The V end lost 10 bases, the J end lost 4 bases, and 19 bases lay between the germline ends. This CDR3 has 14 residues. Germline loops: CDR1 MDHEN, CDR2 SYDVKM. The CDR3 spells CATTRSQGSYGYTF. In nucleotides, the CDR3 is TGTGCCACCACGAGGTCTCAGGGTTCCTATGGCTACACCTTC.

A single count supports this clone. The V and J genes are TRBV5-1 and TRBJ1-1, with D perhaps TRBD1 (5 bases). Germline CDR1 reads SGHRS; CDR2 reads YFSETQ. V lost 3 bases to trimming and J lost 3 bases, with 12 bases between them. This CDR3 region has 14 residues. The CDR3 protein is CASSSQGRDTEAFF. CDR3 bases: TGCGCCAGCAGCTCCCAGGGAAGGGACACTGAAGCTTTCTTT. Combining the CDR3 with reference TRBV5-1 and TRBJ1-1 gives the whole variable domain KAGVTQTPRYLIKTRGQQVTLSCSPISGHRSVSWYQQTPGQGLQFLFEYFSETQRNKGNFPGRFSGRQFSNSRSEMNVSTLELGDSALYLCASSSQGRDTEAFFGQGTRLTVV.

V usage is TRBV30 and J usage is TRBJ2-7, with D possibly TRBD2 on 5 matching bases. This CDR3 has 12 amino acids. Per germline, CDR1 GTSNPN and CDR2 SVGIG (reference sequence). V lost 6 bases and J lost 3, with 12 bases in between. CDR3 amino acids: CACRGLNYEQYF. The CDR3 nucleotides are TGTGCCTGTCGCGGGCTAAACTACGAGCAGTACTTC.

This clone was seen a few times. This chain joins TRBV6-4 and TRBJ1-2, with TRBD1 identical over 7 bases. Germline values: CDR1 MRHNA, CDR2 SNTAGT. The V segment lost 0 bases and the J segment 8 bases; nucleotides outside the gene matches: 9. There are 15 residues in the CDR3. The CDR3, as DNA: TGTGCCAGCAGTGACTCCGAGACAGGGAGTGGCGGCTACACCTTC. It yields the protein CASSDSETGSGGYTF.

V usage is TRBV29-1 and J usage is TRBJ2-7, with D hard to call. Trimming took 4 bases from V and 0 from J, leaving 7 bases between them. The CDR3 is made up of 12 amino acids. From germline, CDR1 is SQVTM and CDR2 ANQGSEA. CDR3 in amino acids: CSVAYSSYEQYF. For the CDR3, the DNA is TGCAGCGTTGCCTACAGCTCCTACGAGCAGTACTTC.

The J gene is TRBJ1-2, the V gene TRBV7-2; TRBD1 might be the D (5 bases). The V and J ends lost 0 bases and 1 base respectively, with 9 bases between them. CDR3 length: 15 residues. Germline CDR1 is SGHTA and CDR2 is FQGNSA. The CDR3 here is CASSLARGGNYGYTF. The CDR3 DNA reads TGTGCCAGCAGCTTAGCGCGGGGGGGTAACTATGGCTACACCTTC.

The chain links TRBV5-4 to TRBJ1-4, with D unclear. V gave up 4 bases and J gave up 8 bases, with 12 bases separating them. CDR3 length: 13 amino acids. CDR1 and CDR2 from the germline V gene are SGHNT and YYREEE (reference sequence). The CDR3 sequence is CASSGRGEEKLFF. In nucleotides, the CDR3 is TGTGCCAGCAGCGGCCGCGGGGAAGAAAAACTGTTTTTT.

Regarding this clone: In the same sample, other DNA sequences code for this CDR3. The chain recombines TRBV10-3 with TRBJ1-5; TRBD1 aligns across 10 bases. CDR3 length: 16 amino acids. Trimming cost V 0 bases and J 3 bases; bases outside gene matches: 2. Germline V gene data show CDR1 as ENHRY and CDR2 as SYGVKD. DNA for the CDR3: TGTGCCATCAGTGAGTCCGGGACAGGGGACAATCAGCCCCAGCATTTT. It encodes CAISESGTGDNQPQHF.

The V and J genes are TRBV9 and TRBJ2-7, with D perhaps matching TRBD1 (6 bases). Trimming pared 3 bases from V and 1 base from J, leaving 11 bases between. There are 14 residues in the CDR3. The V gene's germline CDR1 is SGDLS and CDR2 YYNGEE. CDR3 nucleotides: TGTGCCAGCAGCGCCCGGGACACATCCTACGAGCAGTACTTC. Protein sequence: CASSARDTSYEQYF.

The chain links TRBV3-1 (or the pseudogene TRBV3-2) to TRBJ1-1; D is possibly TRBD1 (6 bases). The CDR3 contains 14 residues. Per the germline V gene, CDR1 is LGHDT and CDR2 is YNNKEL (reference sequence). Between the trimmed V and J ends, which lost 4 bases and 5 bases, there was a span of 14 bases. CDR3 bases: TGTGCCAGCAGCCTAACACAGGGAGAGACTGAAGCTTTCTTT. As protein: CASSLTQGETEAFF.

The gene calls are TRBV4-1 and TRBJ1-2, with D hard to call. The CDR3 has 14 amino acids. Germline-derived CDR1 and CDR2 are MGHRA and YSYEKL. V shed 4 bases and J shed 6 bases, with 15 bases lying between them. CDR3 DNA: TGCGCCAGCAGCCCTGGTCCGAGGGTCGATGGCTACACCTTC. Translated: CASSPGPRVDGYTF.

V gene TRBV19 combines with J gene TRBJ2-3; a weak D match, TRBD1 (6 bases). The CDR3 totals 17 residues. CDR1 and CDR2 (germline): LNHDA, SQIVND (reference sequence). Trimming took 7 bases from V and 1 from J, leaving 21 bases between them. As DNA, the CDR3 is TGTGCCAGTACACGGGGACAAGAACCCCTGCGCACAGATACGCAGTATTTT. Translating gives CASTRGQEPLRTDTQYF.

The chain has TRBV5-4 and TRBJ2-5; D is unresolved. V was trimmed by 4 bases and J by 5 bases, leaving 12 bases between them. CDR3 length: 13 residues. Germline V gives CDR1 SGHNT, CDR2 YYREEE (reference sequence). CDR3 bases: TGTGCCAGCAGCCCCTCCGCGAGGGAGACCCAGTACTTC. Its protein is CASSPSARETQYF.

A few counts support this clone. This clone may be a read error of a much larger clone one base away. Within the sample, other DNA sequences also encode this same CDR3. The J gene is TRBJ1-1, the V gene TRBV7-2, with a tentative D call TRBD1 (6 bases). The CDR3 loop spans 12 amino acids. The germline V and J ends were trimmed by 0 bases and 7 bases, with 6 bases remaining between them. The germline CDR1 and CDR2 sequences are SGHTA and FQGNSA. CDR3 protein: CASSLARGEAFF. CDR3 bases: TGTGCCAGCAGCTTAGCCAGGGGTGAAGCTTTCTTT.

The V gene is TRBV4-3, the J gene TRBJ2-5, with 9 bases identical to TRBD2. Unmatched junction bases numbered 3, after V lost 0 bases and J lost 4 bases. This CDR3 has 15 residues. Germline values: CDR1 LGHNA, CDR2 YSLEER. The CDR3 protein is CASSQDPSGVETQYF. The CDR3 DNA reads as TGCGCCAGCAGCCAAGATCCTAGCGGGGTAGAGACCCAGTACTTC.